Below are 18 T cell receptor beta chains sequenced from a single sample in a study of blood T cell repertoires in COVID-19. Assay used: immunoSEQ multiplex PCR; TCRdb lists only in-frame clones, some missing. The data show roughly 200,000 clones, over 70% seen once. Sequenced input: peripheral blood. The receptors derive from a man aged 35 to 55 with acute or convalescent COVID-19.

V and J are TRBV5-1 and TRBJ1-2, with D maybe TRBD1 (5 bases). The CDR3 length is 13 residues. V was clipped by 3 bases and J by 6 bases, with 12 bases between them. CDR1 is SGHRS, CDR2 YFSETQ, per germline. The CDR3 sequence: CASSSSRDHGYTF. The CDR3 DNA is TGCGCCAGCAGCTCGTCCAGGGATCATGGCTACACCTTC.

This clone was detected only a few times. The chain combines TRBV2 with TRBJ2-1; TRBD2 matches 14 bases. J gave up 4 bases and V 6 bases, and 11 bases lay outside the gene matches. Germline V gene data show CDR1 as SNHLY and CDR2 as FYNNEI. The CDR3 has 18 residues. The CDR3 sequence is CASSDPGLAGEKYNEQFF. The CDR3 DNA sequence: TGTGCCAGCAGCGACCCGGGACTAGCGGGAGAGAAGTACAATGAGCAGTTCTTC.

The chain employs TRBV7-3 and TRBJ2-7; D is unclear. Looked up from germline, CDR1 is SGHTA and CDR2 is FQGTGA. This CDR3 contains 11 residues. With 5 bases removed from V and 3 bases from J, the gap between germline ends came to 5 bases. The CDR3 spells CASSLYYEQYF. In nucleotides, the CDR3 is TGTGCCAGCAGCCTTTACTACGAGCAGTACTTC.

This clone was picked up a small number of times. The chain employs TRBV11-2 and TRBJ1-2; 8 bases are shared with TRBD1. With V trimmed by 5 bases and J by 5 bases, 13 bases remained unmatched. The CDR3 has 16 residues. CDR1 and CDR2 (germline): SGHAT, FQNNGV. The CDR3 coding sequence is TGTGCCAGCAGCCCCGCTGCAGGGGGCTTGACTTATGGCTACACCTTC. Translating it yields CASSPAAGGLTYGYTF.

V gene TRBV7-2 combines with J gene TRBJ1-2; TRBD1 is a possible D gene (6 bases). This CDR3 spans 15 amino acids. The V gene's germline CDR1 is SGHTA and CDR2 FQGNSA. V lost 1 base and J lost 8, with 17 bases in between. CDR3 nucleotides: TGTGCCAGCAGCTTAGTTTCCTTGGTGACAGGCGGCTACACCTTC. This translates into CASSLVSLVTGGYTF.

This clone was counted a few times. The chain combines TRBV5-5 with TRBJ2-3; perhaps TRBD2 as D (6 bases). Germline V gene data show CDR1 as SGHKS and CDR2 as YYEKEE (reference sequence). The CDR3 is 16 residues long. Trimming shortened V by 4 bases and J by 3 bases, and 18 bases separated the two germline ends. The CDR3 protein is CASSRLDGSKTDTQYF. CDR3 nucleotide sequence: TGTGCCAGCAGCCGCCTTGACGGGAGTAAGACAGATACGCAGTATTTT.

The V gene is TRBV27, the J gene TRBJ1-4, with TRBD1 matching over 10 bases. V lost 7 bases and J lost 5; bases outside the gene matches: 7. Germline-derived CDR1 and CDR2 are MNHEY and SMNVEV (reference sequence). The CDR3 is made up of 15 amino acids. CDR3 sequence (DNA): TGTGCCAGCACCAAGAGGACAGGGGGAAATGAAAAACTGTTTTTT. Protein: CASTKRTGGNEKLFF.

The genes are TRBV5-1 and TRBJ1-1; the D is unclear. Per the germline V gene, CDR1 is SGHRS and CDR2 is YFSETQ. The CDR3 is 16 amino acids. V shed 4 bases and J shed 0 bases, with 16 bases lying between them. The CDR3 is CASSLGRGTLNTEAFF. The CDR3 bases are TGCGCCAGCAGCCTCGGCCGGGGAACCTTGAACACTGAAGCTTTCTTT.

V gene TRBV7-2 combines with J gene TRBJ1-5, with D maybe TRBD1 (5 bases). Germline loops: CDR1 SGHTA, CDR2 FQGNSA. The CDR3 has 15 amino acids. The V gene lost 6 bases and the J gene lost 1 base, with 13 bases spanning the gap. CDR3 nucleotide sequence: TGTGCCAGCAGGGTAGACAGCTTGAGCAATCAGCCCCAGCATTTT. Residues: CASRVDSLSNQPQHF.

The chain couples TRBV15 to TRBJ2-6; TRBD1 agrees at 7 bases. This CDR3 comprises 19 residues. Germline CDR1 and CDR2: LNHNV and YYDKDF (reference sequence). V lost 1 base, J lost 1 base, and 10 bases stayed unmatched. Here the CDR3 reads CATSRALGQGESGANVLTF. The CDR3 region has the DNA TGTGCCACCAGCAGAGCCCTAGGTCAGGGGGAATCTGGGGCCAACGTCCTGACTTTC. The variable domain in full, completed from reference TRBV15 and TRBJ2-6, reads DAMVIQNPRYQVTQFGKPVTLSCSQTLNHNVMYWYQQKSSQAPKLLFHYYDKDFNNEADTPDNFQSRRPNTSFCFLDIRSPGLGDTAMYLCATSRALGQGESGANVLTFGAGSRLTVL.

The chain carries TRBV14 and TRBJ1-1, with D uncertain. The length of the CDR3 is 13 residues. Between the trimmed V and J ends, which lost 4 bases and 0 bases, there was a span of 6 bases. CDR1 and CDR2 from the germline V gene are SGHDN and FVKESK. CDR3 region: CASSLFVNTEAFF. DNA for the CDR3: TGTGCCAGCAGCCTTTTCGTGAACACTGAAGCTTTCTTT.

The V gene is TRBV3-1 (or the pseudogene TRBV3-2), the J gene TRBJ2-1; no clear D gene. The V gene's germline CDR1 is LGHDT and CDR2 YNNKEL (reference sequence). V lost 1 base and J lost 6, with 7 bases in between. This CDR3 is 13 amino acids long. This CDR3 is CASSQVSVNEQFF. The CDR3, as DNA: TGTGCCAGCAGCCAAGTCTCAGTCAATGAGCAGTTCTTC.

V is TRBV29-1 and J is TRBJ2-7, with TRBD2 as a possible D gene (6 bases). The CDR3 loop spans 12 amino acids. Trimming removed 7 bases from V and 1 base from J, with 11 bases in between. Germline V lookup: CDR1 SQVTM, CDR2 ANQGSEA. DNA for the CDR3: TGCAGCGCCTCAGCGGGTTCCTACGAGCAGTACTTC. It yields the protein CSASAGSYEQYF.

V usage is TRBV3-1 (or the pseudogene TRBV3-2) and J usage is TRBJ2-1; tentative D call: TRBD2 (6 bases). Germline V gene data show CDR1 as LGHDT and CDR2 as YNNKEL (reference sequence). V was clipped by 0 bases and J by 0 bases, with 12 bases between them. This CDR3 contains 17 residues. The CDR3, as DNA: TGTGCCAGCAGCCAAGAGGTTAGCGGAAACTCCTACAATGAGCAGTTCTTC. This gives the protein CASSQEVSGNSYNEQFF.

This clone came up a few times. This sequence joins TRBV19 and TRBJ1-3; D is unclear. There are 17 residues in the CDR3. Germline CDR1 reads LNHDA; CDR2 reads SQIVND (reference sequence). Trimming stripped 7 bases from V and 0 bases from J, with 19 bases between. The CDR3 DNA is TGTGCCAGTACTCCTTCCTCCCGGTCGTACTCTGGAAACACCATATATTTT. Its translation: CASTPSSRSYSGNTIYF.

This clone was observed once. The chain uses TRBV2 and TRBJ2-3; TRBD2 is a possible D gene (6 bases). CDR1 is SNHLY and CDR2 is FYNNEI in the germline V gene. The length of the CDR3 is 13 residues. Trimming took off 5 bases at V and 4 bases at J, with 10 bases between the two ends. The DNA for the CDR3 is TGTGCCAGCAGTCGGGAGCCCCCAGATACGCAGTATTTT. Its translation: CASSREPPDTQYF.

The V and J genes are TRBV7-3 and TRBJ2-2; 13 bases match TRBD2. The CDR3 is 16 residues long. Trimming removed 5 bases from V and 7 bases from J; junction bases left unmatched: 7. Germline lookup yields CDR1 SGHTA and CDR2 FQGTGA. The CDR3 spells CASSPGLAGVVGELFF. CDR3 coding DNA: TGTGCCAGCAGCCCTGGACTAGCGGGAGTTGTCGGGGAGCTGTTTTTT.

The genes are TRBV19 and TRBJ2-6; possibly TRBD1 for D (6 bases). Germline loops: CDR1 LNHDA, CDR2 SQIVND (reference sequence). Trimming pared 7 bases from V and 2 bases from J, leaving 12 bases between. The CDR3 loop spans 15 amino acids. The CDR3 DNA follows: TGTGCCAGTATGGGGGCGGAGGCTGGGGCCAACGTCCTGACTTTC. Translation gives CASMGAEAGANVLTF. Variable domain in full (rest from reference TRBV19 and TRBJ2-6): DGGITQSPKYLFRKEGQNVTLSCEQNLNHDAMYWYRQDPGQGLRLIYYSQIVNDFQKGDIAEGYSVSREKKESFPLTVTSAQKNPTAFYLCASMGAEAGANVLTFGAGSRLTVL.